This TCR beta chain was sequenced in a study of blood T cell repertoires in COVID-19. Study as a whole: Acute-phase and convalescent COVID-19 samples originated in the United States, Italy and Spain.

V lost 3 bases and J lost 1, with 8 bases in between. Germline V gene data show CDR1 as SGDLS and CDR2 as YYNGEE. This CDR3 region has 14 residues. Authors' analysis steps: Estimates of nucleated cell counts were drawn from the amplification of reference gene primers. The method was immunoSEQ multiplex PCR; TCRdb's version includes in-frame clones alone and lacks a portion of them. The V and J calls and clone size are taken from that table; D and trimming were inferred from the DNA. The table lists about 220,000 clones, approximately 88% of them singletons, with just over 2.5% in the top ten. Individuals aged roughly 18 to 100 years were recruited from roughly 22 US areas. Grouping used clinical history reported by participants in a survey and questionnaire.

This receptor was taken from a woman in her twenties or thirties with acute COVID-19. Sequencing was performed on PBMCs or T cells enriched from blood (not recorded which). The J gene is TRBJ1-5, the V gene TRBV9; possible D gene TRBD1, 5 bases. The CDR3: CASSGTRSNQPQHF. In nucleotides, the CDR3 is TGTGCCAGCAGCGGGACAAGGAGCAATCAGCCCCAGCATTTT.